The clone carrying this TCR beta chain was seen ten or more times. The antigen is not known. V gave up 11 bases and J gave up 3 bases, with 17 bases separating them. CDR3 length: 15 amino acids. Germline V lookup: CDR1 MNHEY, CDR2 SMNVEV (reference sequence). These data originate in a study of spatial heterogeneity in lung cancer. Regarding time point: sample taken at primary tumor resection. TCRdb fed the 5' RACE reads into MiXCR, producing one record per CDR3 protein. The sample contains some 13,000 distinct CDR3 sequences, about 4% of which appear only once. General observations from the study: Mutation counts in tumors were tracked by counts of expanded intratumoral alpha and beta TCRs.

This material consisted of lung tumor tissue, taken at surgery. The receptor was derived from a male donor with early-stage non-small cell lung cancer. This chain joins TRBV27 and TRBJ2-6; TRBD1 might be the D (6 bases). The CDR3 DNA sequence: TGTGCCGGCACTCCCAGGGGCGGTGGGGCCAACGTCCTGACTTTC. It yields the protein CAGTPRGGGANVLTF.